The clone carrying this T cell receptor (beta chain) was recorded once. This sample was taken from a study of blood T cell repertoires in COVID-19. Original data processing: Estimation of nucleated cell counts was performed using reference gene primer amplification. Profiling relied on immunoSEQ multiplex PCR, and the TCRdb table lists in-frame clones only, not all of them. V, J and clone size reflect that table, while D and trimming were determined from the DNA. The sample holds more than 65,000 clones; about three quarters are singletons and the top ten take around 20%. V was pared by 8 bases and J by 4 bases, with 11 bases of the junction left unmatched. The CDR3 totals 14 residues. The V gene's germline CDR1 is SGHTA and CDR2 FQGNSA.

The receptor's source is an elderly woman with active or convalescent COVID-19. This rearrangement joins TRBV7-2 to TRBJ2-7; 7 bases are shared with TRBD2. The sequencing input was peripheral blood. The CDR3 here is CASRPPGTKYEQYF. CDR3 in DNA: TGTGCCAGCCGGCCCCCCGGGACTAAATACGAGCAGTACTTC.